These 15 T cell receptor beta chains came from one sample sequenced in a study of T cells after yellow fever vaccination. TCRdb analysed the 5' RACE reads with MiXCR anew, one entry per CDR3 protein. This table has 300,000 to 350,000 distinct CDR3 sequences, about 11% appearing once. Sequencing used CD4+ T cells sorted from PBMCs, obtained 45 days after the yellow fever booster vaccination. These receptors came from a man younger than 30 who received the YFV17D yellow fever vaccine.

This clonotype was detected ten times or more. The chain links TRBV5-1 to TRBJ2-7; no clear D. The germline V gene encodes CDR1 SGHRS and CDR2 YFSETQ. Trimming removed 1 base from V and 0 bases from J, with 8 bases in between. The CDR3 is made up of 14 amino acids. The CDR3 sequence: CASSLPRSSYEQYF. The CDR3 coding sequence is TGCGCCAGCAGCTTGCCGAGAAGCTCCTACGAGCAGTACTTC.

CDR3 in amino acids: CASSQDRAANSPLHF. The CDR3 bases are TGCGCCAGCAGCCAAGACCGGGCAGCCAATTCACCCCTCCACTTT. The chain uses TRBV4-1 and TRBJ1-6, with D unclear. This CDR3 comprises 15 residues. Germline V lookup: CDR1 MGHRA, CDR2 YSYEKL. The V end lost 0 bases, the J end lost 7 bases, and 10 bases lay between the germline ends.

This sequence joins TRBV6-5 and TRBJ2-7; 8 bases match TRBD1. V trimming: 2 bases; J trimming: 4 bases; junction bases outside the gene matches: 7. This CDR3 spans 15 amino acids. Looked up from germline, CDR1 is MNHEY and CDR2 is SVGAGI. The CDR3 loop reads CASSYRRTGSYEQYF. The CDR3 nucleotides read TGTGCCAGCAGTTACCGGCGGACAGGGTCTTACGAGCAGTACTTC.

V and J are TRBV6-2 or TRBV6-3 and TRBJ2-3; 11 nucleotides align to TRBD2. V shed 5 bases and J 2 bases; nucleotides not matched to a gene: 6. Germline CDR1 reads MNHEY; CDR2 reads SVGEGT. The CDR3 is made up of 16 amino acids. The chain's CDR3 is CASSTKTSGDTDTQYF. In nucleotides, the CDR3 is TGTGCCAGCAGTACCAAGACTAGCGGGGACACAGATACGCAGTATTTT.

This chain links TRBV28 with TRBJ2-7, with TRBD2 identical over 7 bases. With 5 bases clipped from V and 9 bases from J, the junction kept 10 bases outside the gene matches. This CDR3 is built from 13 residues. CDR1 and CDR2 (germline): MDHEN, SYDVKM. CDR3 sequence reads: CASSLGLTKTQYV. The CDR3 DNA reads TGTGCCAGCAGTCTGGGACTAACGAAGACGCAGTACGTC.

The rearrangement uses TRBV24-1 and TRBJ2-3, with a possible D match to TRBD1 (6 bases). This CDR3 has 13 residues. Trimming shortened V by 9 bases and J by 2 bases, and 11 bases separated the two germline ends. Germline loops: CDR1 KGHDR, CDR2 SFDVKD. CDR3 DNA sequence: TGTGCCACCTCGGACAGTTCCACAGATACGCAGTATTTT. Translating it yields CATSDSSTDTQYF.

This clonotype was detected once. The gene calls are TRBV11-2 and TRBJ1-2; 7 nucleotides align to TRBD1. Germline assignment: CDR1 SGHAT and CDR2 FQNNGV. The CDR3 is 14 residues long. With 3 bases clipped from V and 4 bases from J, the junction kept 5 bases outside the gene matches. The CDR3 coding sequence is TGTGCCAGCAGCTTGACACAGGGGACCTATGGCTACACCTTC. It yields the protein CASSLTQGTYGYTF.

This clonotype was detected a few times. The rearrangement uses TRBV12-3 or TRBV12-4 and TRBJ2-7, with D possibly TRBD2 on 6 matching bases. Trimming shortened V by 5 bases and J by 3 bases, and 11 bases separated the two germline ends. The CDR3 spans 13 residues. The CDR3: CASSIGLSYEQYF. The CDR3 DNA reads TGTGCCAGCAGTATTGGACTAAGCTACGAGCAGTACTTC.

V and J are TRBV7-9 and TRBJ2-1, with 12 positions matching TRBD2. This CDR3 is 15 amino acids long. In germline, CDR1 is SEHNR, CDR2 FQNEAQ (reference sequence). Trimming cost V 4 bases and J 5 bases; bases outside gene matches: 3. CDR3 sequence: CASSSLAGGNNEQFF. In nucleotides, the CDR3 is TGTGCCAGCAGCTCGCTAGCGGGGGGGAACAATGAGCAGTTCTTC.

The chain joins TRBV3-1 to TRBJ2-7; 7 nucleotides line up with TRBD2. V lost 4 bases, J lost 0 bases, and 9 bases stayed unmatched. Germline loops: CDR1 LGHDT, CDR2 YNNKEL (reference sequence). The CDR3 loop spans 16 amino acids. The CDR3: CASSRRDYPYSYEQYF. The CDR3 DNA reads as TGTGCCAGCAGCCGCCGGGACTACCCATACTCCTACGAGCAGTACTTC.

The genes are TRBV7-6 and TRBJ1-1, with D maybe TRBD1 (5 bases). V lost 1 base, J lost 0 bases, and 9 bases lay in between. This CDR3 region has 15 residues. In germline, CDR1 is SGHVS, CDR2 FNYEAQ. The CDR3 DNA reads TGTGCCAGCAGCTTAGATCCGGGGGTGAACACTGAAGCTTTCTTT. This gives the protein CASSLDPGVNTEAFF.

This clonotype has more than one count but fewer than ten. This chain joins TRBV4-1 and TRBJ1-6; D unclear. Germline V gene sequence: CDR1 MGHRA, CDR2 YSYEKL. This CDR3 region has 14 residues. V lost 2 bases, J lost 11 bases, and 13 bases lay in between. This CDR3 reads CASSQRSATTPLHF. CDR3 bases: TGCGCCAGCAGCCAACGATCAGCCACGACACCCCTCCACTTT.

The rearrangement links TRBV7-9 to TRBJ1-2; 9 bases are a match to TRBD1. The junction had 10 bases not matched to a gene; V was cut back by 8 bases and J by 9 bases. Germline CDR1 reads SEHNR; CDR2 reads FQNEAQ (reference sequence). The CDR3 contains 13 residues. CDR3 bases: TGTGCCAGCTCCACCCGACAGGGGGAAAGCTACACCTTC. It yields the protein CASSTRQGESYTF. Combining the CDR3 with reference TRBV7-9 and TRBJ1-2 gives the whole variable domain DTGVSQNPRHKITKRGQNVTFRCDPISEHNRLYWYRQTLGQGPEFLTYFQNEAQLEKSRLLSDRFSAERPKGSFSTLEIQRTEQGDSAMYLCASSTRQGESYTFGSGTRLTVV.

The sample holds many counts of this clonotype. This chain links TRBV7-2 with TRBJ2-2; D unresolved. Trimming pared 3 bases from V and 8 bases from J, leaving 4 bases between. The CDR3 is 11 amino acids. Germline V gene sequence: CDR1 SGHTA, CDR2 FQGNSA. DNA of the CDR3: TGTGCCAGCAGCTTCGGGGGGGAGCTGTTTTTT. Encoded protein: CASSFGGELFF. The entire variable domain, with the rest obtained from reference TRBV7-2 and TRBJ2-2, is as follows: GAGVSQSPSNKVTEKGKDVELRCDPISGHTALYWYRQSLGQGLEFLIYFQGNSAPDKSGLPSDRFSAERTGGSVSTLTIQRTQQEDSAVYLCASSFGGELFFGEGSRLTVL.

This clonotype was detected many times. The gene calls are TRBV5-5 and TRBJ2-3; TRBD2 matches at 9 bases. V shed 0 bases and J 4 bases; nucleotides not matched to a gene: 3. Looked up from germline, CDR1 is SGHKS and CDR2 is YYEKEE (reference sequence). This CDR3 spans 15 amino acids. CDR3 amino acids: CASSLVSGGADTQYF. In DNA form, the CDR3 reads TGTGCCAGCAGCTTGGTTAGCGGGGGAGCAGATACGCAGTATTTT. The variable domain in full, completed from reference TRBV5-5 and TRBJ2-3, reads DAGVTQSPTHLIKTRGQQVTLRCSPISGHKSVSWYQQVLGQGPQFIFQYYEKEERGRGNFPDRFSARQFPNYSSELNVNALLLGDSALYLCASSLVSGGADTQYFGPGTRLTVL.